Presented here are 24 T cell receptor beta chains from one specimen sequenced in a study of blood T cell repertoires in COVID-19. The protocol was immunoSEQ multiplex PCR, while the TCRdb copy is restricted to in-frame clones and leaves out a portion. In the table there are about 150,000 clones, roughly 88% of which are singletons. What was sequenced was peripheral blood. The receptor source for this set is a woman aged 45-59 years with acute or convalescent COVID-19.

This chain links TRBV10-1 with TRBJ1-4; the match to TRBD1 covers 9 bases. Germline values: CDR1 WNHNN, CDR2 SYGVQD (reference sequence). The CDR3 consists of 14 residues. Trimming removed 5 bases from V and 7 bases from J; junction bases left unmatched: 5. CDR3 amino acids: CASSPGQGVEKLFF. In DNA form, the CDR3 reads TGCGCCAGCAGTCCGGGACAGGGAGTTGAAAAACTGTTTTTT.

This chain uses TRBV9 with TRBJ1-2, with 11 bases aligning to TRBD1. The germline V gene has CDR1 SGDLS and CDR2 YYNGEE. This CDR3 has 14 residues. The V segment lost 1 base and the J segment 6 bases; nucleotides outside the gene matches: 2. The CDR3 protein is CASSVSGQGDGYTF. The CDR3 DNA reads as TGTGCCAGCAGCGTATCGGGACAGGGGGATGGCTACACCTTC.

Only one count was recorded for this clone. This chain links TRBV28 with TRBJ2-1; tentative D call: TRBD1 (6 bases). Looked up from germline, CDR1 is MDHEN and CDR2 is SYDVKM. This CDR3 contains 16 residues. Trimming pared 2 bases from V and 0 bases from J, leaving 11 bases between. The CDR3 spells CASSLMQGSSYNEQFF. In DNA, the CDR3 is TGTGCCAGCAGTTTAATGCAGGGGAGCTCCTACAATGAGCAGTTCTTC.

This clone was observed a single time. The CDR3 nucleotides read TGTGCCAGTAGTATTCGGACAGGCACCGGGGAGCTGTTTTTT. This gives the protein CASSIRTGTGELFF. The V and J genes are TRBV19 and TRBJ2-2; TRBD1 agrees at 7 bases. Germline values: CDR1 LNHDA, CDR2 SQIVND (reference sequence). The CDR3 is 14 residues long. V gave up 3 bases and J gave up 4 bases; unmatched junction bases: 2.

V gene TRBV4-1 combines with J gene TRBJ1-5; D gene ambiguous. Trimming shortened V by 3 bases and J by 11 bases, and 17 bases separated the two germline ends. There are 14 residues in the CDR3. In germline, CDR1 is MGHRA, CDR2 YSYEKL. The DNA of the CDR3 is TGCGCCAGCAGCCAGCGGGTCCCTCCCCGGACCCAGCATTTT. Translating it yields CASSQRVPPRTQHF.

J is TRBJ2-1 and V is TRBV30, with TRBD2 matching over 10 bases. V was clipped by 0 bases and J by 7 bases; unmatched bases: 6. The CDR3 runs to 15 residues. Per the germline V gene, CDR1 is GTSNPN and CDR2 is SVGIG (reference sequence). The CDR3 sequence: CAWSVLLAGENEQFF. CDR3 DNA sequence: TGTGCCTGGAGTGTACTTCTAGCGGGAGAGAATGAGCAGTTCTTC.

This clone has a handful of counts. The chain links TRBV11-2 to TRBJ1-6, with 9 nucleotides matching TRBD1. V dropped 6 bases and J dropped 9; count of bases not matched to a gene: 9. CDR1 is SGHAT and CDR2 is FQNNGV in the germline V gene. This CDR3 is built from 15 residues. CDR3 region: CASRNPGTGTSPLHF. CDR3 DNA: TGTGCCAGCAGAAATCCCGGGACAGGGACTTCACCCCTCCACTTT.

This chain joins TRBV3-1 (or the pseudogene TRBV3-2) and TRBJ1-5; 8 positions agree with TRBD1. This CDR3 has 15 amino acids. Germline CDR1 reads LGHDT; CDR2 reads YNNKEL (reference sequence). After removal of 4 bases from V and 9 bases from J, the junction contained 11 bases not matched to a gene. The CDR3 loop reads CASSPGQGGMWPQHF. The CDR3 nucleotides are TGTGCCAGCAGCCCCGGACAGGGAGGGATGTGGCCCCAGCATTTT.

The chain joins TRBV9 to TRBJ2-3; D is unresolved. CDR1 and CDR2 (germline): SGDLS, YYNGEE. Deletions cut 0 bases from V and 2 bases from J, with 7 bases between. This CDR3 has 14 amino acids. The DNA for the CDR3 is TGTGCCAGCAGCGTAGGGCCCCACACAGATACGCAGTATTTT. This encodes CASSVGPHTDTQYF.

In its sample, this clone was seen a few times. The V call is TRBV29-1, the J call TRBJ1-1; 7 positions agree with TRBD1. Germline V lookup: CDR1 SQVTM, CDR2 ANQGSEA. V trimming: 6 bases; J trimming: 5 bases; junction bases outside the gene matches: 15. This CDR3 region has 15 residues. Written as DNA, the CDR3 is TGCAGCGTGATCAGGACCGGGACAGTAAAGACTGAAGCTTTCTTT. Translating it yields CSVIRTGTVKTEAFF.

V and J are TRBV18 and TRBJ2-7; 11 bases align to TRBD2. J lost 0 bases, V lost 4 bases, and 17 bases had no gene match. Germline V gives CDR1 KGHSH, CDR2 LQKENI. CDR3 size: 20 residues. The CDR3 region is CASSRTVGLAAARASYEQYF. The CDR3 DNA follows: TGTGCCAGCTCACGAACCGTGGGACTAGCGGCAGCACGCGCCTCCTACGAGCAGTACTTC. Filled out from reference TRBV18 and TRBJ2-7, the complete variable domain reads NAGVMQNPRHLVRRRGQEARLRCSPMKGHSHVYWYRQLPEEGLKFMVYLQKENIIDESGMPKERFSAEFPKEGPSILRIQQVVRGDSAAYFCASSRTVGLAAARASYEQYFGPGTRLTVT.

The chain combines TRBV19 with TRBJ1-4, with D perhaps TRBD1 (6 bases). CDR1 is LNHDA, CDR2 SQIVND, per germline (reference sequence). The germline V and J ends were trimmed by 5 bases and 6 bases, with 16 bases remaining between them. The CDR3 loop spans 15 amino acids. CDR3 amino acids: CASSGLWGPDEKLFF. CDR3 DNA sequence: TGTGCCAGTAGTGGATTGTGGGGGCCGGATGAAAAACTGTTTTTT.

The chain joins TRBV21-1 to TRBJ1-1. TRBV21-1 is tagged as a pseudogene. The CDR3 is 15 residues long. The CDR3 DNA sequence: TGTGCCAGCAGCGAACGACGGAGAATGAACACTGAAGCTTTCTTT. Translation gives CASSERRRMNTEAFF.

V is TRBV4-2 and J is TRBJ1-6; D may be TRBD1 (6 bases). Germline V gene data show CDR1 as LGHNA and CDR2 as YNFKEQ. V was pared by 4 bases and J by 5 bases, with 15 bases between. This CDR3 has 16 amino acids. The CDR3 DNA reads as TGTGCCAGCAGCCCTGCGTGGACAGAAGATAATTCACCCCTCCACTTT. Its protein is CASSPAWTEDNSPLHF.

This rearrangement joins TRBV5-1 to TRBJ2-5; D perhaps matches TRBD1 (6 bases). The CDR3 sequence is 15 residues long. The ends were cut back, 1 base at V and 2 bases at J, with 12 bases in the middle. Germline loops: CDR1 SGHRS, CDR2 YFSETQ. The CDR3 is CASSLTNGQQETQYF. CDR3 bases: TGCGCCAGCAGCTTGACCAACGGACAGCAAGAGACCCAGTACTTC.

This clone was found a few times. The V and J genes are TRBV5-4 and TRBJ2-3; the match to TRBD2 covers 8 bases. The CDR3 loop spans 16 amino acids. V lost 4 bases, J lost 6 bases, and 13 bases stayed unmatched. Looked up from germline, CDR1 is SGHNT and CDR2 is YYREEE (reference sequence). CDR3 coding DNA: TGTGCCAGCAGCCTCCCTCTTAGCGGGGAGCGCGATACGCAGTATTTT. This translates into CASSLPLSGERDTQYF. The full variable domain, its missing parts supplied by reference TRBV5-4 and TRBJ2-3, is ETGVTQSPTHLIKTRGQQVTLRCSSQSGHNTVSWYQQALGQGPQFIFQYYREEENGRGNFPPRFSGLQFPNYSSELNVNALELDDSALYLCASSLPLSGERDTQYFGPGTRLTVL.

The J gene is TRBJ2-5, the V gene TRBV5-1; D gene unclear. From germline, CDR1 is SGHRS and CDR2 YFSETQ. The CDR3 totals 13 residues. The V end lost 4 bases, the J end lost 4 bases, and 11 bases lay between the germline ends. CDR3 in amino acids: CASSLTPGETQYF. The DNA of the CDR3 is TGCGCCAGCAGCCTGACCCCGGGAGAGACCCAGTACTTC.

V gene TRBV4-2 combines with J gene TRBJ1-2; 8 bases line up with TRBD1. The CDR3 consists of 15 residues. Germline V gives CDR1 LGHNA, CDR2 YNFKEQ. J lost 4 bases, V lost 1 base, and 5 bases had no gene match. Written as DNA, the CDR3 is TGTGCCAGCAGCCAAGCGCCTACAGGGGGCTATGGCTACACCTTC. Its translation: CASSQAPTGGYGYTF.

The rearrangement uses TRBV18 and TRBJ2-1; D is possibly TRBD2 (5 bases). The germline CDR1 and CDR2 sequences are KGHSH and LQKENI. The ends were cut back, 5 bases at V and 3 bases at J, with 11 bases in the middle. The length of the CDR3 is 14 residues. CDR3 loop: CASSRNGNYNEQFF. CDR3 DNA: TGTGCCAGCTCAAGAAACGGGAACTACAATGAGCAGTTCTTC.

This clone was seen just once. The CDR3, as DNA: TGTGCCAGCAGCGCCCCCACAGGGGTGGTCCAGCCCCAGCATTTT. Protein product: CASSAPTGVVQPQHF. This sequence joins TRBV28 and TRBJ1-5; the match to TRBD1 covers 7 bases. J lost 7 bases, V lost 6 bases, and 12 bases had no gene match. The CDR3 has 15 residues. Germline V gives CDR1 MDHEN, CDR2 SYDVKM.

The chain recombines TRBV6-5 with TRBJ1-1; D unclear. V was clipped by 6 bases and J by 2 bases, with 10 bases between them. The CDR3 spans 13 residues. Germline V lookup: CDR1 MNHEY, CDR2 SVGAGI. CDR3 in DNA: TGTGCCAGCAGCCCCGGGAGCAACACTGAAGCTTTCTTT. Translated: CASSPGSNTEAFF.

The CDR3 is CAISGLQRGSDYGYTF. CDR3 DNA: TGTGCCATCAGTGGGTTACAGCGGGGGTCTGACTATGGCTACACCTTC. The chain is built from TRBV10-3 and TRBJ1-2; perhaps TRBD1 as D (5 bases). CDR1 is ENHRY, CDR2 SYGVKD, per germline. The CDR3 totals 16 residues. Trimming removed 4 bases from V and 3 bases from J, with 18 bases in between.

This chain uses TRBV18 with TRBJ2-5; TRBD2 matches 7 bases. V lost 3 bases, J lost 2 bases, and 6 bases stayed unmatched. CDR1 is KGHSH and CDR2 is LQKENI in the germline V gene. This CDR3 comprises 15 residues. As DNA, the CDR3 is TGTGCCAGCTCACCCGGGACTACCCCACAAGAGACCCAGTACTTC. It is translated as CASSPGTTPQETQYF.

The chain has TRBV5-4 and TRBJ1-1, with TRBD1 identical over 7 bases. This CDR3 is built from 13 residues. The trim removed 4 bases at V and 8 bases at J, leaving 8 bases unmatched. Germline CDR1 SGHNT, CDR2 YYREEE (reference sequence). The CDR3 loop is CASSRDRVGEAFF. DNA of the CDR3: TGTGCCAGCAGCAGAGACAGGGTCGGAGAAGCTTTCTTT.